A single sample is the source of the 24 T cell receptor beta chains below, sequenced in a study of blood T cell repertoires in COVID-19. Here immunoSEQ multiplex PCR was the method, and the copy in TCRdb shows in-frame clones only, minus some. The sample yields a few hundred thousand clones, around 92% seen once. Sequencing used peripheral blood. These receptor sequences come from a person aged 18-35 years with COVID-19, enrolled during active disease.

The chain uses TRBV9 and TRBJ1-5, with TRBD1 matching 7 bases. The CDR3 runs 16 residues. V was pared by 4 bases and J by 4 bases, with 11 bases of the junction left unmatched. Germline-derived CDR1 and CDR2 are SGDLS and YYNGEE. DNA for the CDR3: TGTGCCAGCAGCTCGGAAGCCGGGACAGCTAATCAGCCCCAGCATTTT. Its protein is CASSSEAGTANQPQHF.

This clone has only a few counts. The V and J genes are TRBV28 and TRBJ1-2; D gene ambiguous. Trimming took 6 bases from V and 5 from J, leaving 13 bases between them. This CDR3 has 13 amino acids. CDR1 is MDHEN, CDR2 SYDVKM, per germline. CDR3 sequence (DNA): TGTGCCAGCAGCCTGGCCTCGGGGTATGGCTACACCTTC. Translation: CASSLASGYGYTF.

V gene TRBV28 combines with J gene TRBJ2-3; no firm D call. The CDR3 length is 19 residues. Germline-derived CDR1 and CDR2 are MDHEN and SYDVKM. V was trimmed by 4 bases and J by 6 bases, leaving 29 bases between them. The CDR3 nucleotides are TGTGCCAGCAGTTCCCCTCTCTGGCGGCAAACTCCCCCTCCGGATACGCAGTATTTT. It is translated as CASSSPLWRQTPPPDTQYF.

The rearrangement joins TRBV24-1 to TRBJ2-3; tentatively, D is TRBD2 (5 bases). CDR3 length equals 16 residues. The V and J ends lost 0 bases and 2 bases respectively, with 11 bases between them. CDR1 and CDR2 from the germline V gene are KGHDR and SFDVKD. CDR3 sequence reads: CATSDLQSGPTDTQYF. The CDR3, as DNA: TGTGCCACCAGTGATTTGCAAAGCGGCCCCACAGATACGCAGTATTTT.

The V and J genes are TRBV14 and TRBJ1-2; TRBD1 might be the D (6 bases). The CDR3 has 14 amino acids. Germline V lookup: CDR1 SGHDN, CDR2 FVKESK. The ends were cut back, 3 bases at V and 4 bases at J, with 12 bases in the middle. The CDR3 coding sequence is TGTGCCAGCAGCCATGGGACATCCAGCTATGGCTACACCTTC. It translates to CASSHGTSSYGYTF.

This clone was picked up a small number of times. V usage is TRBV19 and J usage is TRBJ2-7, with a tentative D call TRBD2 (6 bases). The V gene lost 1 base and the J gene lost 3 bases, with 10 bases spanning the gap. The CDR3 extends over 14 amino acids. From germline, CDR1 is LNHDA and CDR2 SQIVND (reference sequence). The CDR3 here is CASSIAGVGYEQYF. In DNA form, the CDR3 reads TGTGCCAGTAGTATAGCGGGAGTTGGCTACGAGCAGTACTTC.

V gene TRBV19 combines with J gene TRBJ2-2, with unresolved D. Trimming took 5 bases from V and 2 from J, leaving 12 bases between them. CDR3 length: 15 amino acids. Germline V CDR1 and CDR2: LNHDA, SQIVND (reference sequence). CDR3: CASSQYHSNTGELFF. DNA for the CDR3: TGTGCCAGTAGTCAGTATCACAGCAACACCGGGGAGCTGTTTTTT. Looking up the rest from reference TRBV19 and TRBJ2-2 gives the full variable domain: DGGITQSPKYLFRKEGQNVTLSCEQNLNHDAMYWYRQDPGQGLRLIYYSQIVNDFQKGDIAEGYSVSREKKESFPLTVTSAQKNPTAFYLCASSQYHSNTGELFFGEGSRLTVL.

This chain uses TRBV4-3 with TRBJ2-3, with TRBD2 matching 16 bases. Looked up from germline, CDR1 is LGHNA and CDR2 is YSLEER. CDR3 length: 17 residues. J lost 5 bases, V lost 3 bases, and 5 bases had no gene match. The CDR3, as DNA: TGCGCCAGCAGCCAGGGACTAGCGGGAGGGCCCATAGATACGCAGTATTTT. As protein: CASSQGLAGGPIDTQYF.

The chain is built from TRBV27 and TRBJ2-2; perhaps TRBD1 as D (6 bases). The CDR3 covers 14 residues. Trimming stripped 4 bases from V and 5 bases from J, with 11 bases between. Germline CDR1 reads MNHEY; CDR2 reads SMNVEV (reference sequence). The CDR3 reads CASSSIRGTGELFF. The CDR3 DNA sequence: TGTGCCAGCAGTTCTATCAGGGGAACCGGGGAGCTGTTTTTT.

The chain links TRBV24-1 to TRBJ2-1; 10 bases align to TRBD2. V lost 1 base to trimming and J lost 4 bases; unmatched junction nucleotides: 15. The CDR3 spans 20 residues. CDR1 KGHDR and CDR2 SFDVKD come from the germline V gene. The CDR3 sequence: CATSDLRRSGRAKLYNEQFF. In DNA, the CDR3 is TGTGCCACCAGTGATTTAAGACGAAGCGGGAGGGCCAAACTTTACAATGAGCAGTTCTTC.

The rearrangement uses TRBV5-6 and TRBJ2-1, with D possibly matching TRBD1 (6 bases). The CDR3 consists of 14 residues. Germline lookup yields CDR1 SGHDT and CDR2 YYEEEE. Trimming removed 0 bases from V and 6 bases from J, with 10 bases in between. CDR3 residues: CASSLGMGANEQFF. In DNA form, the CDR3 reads TGTGCCAGCAGCTTGGGGATGGGGGCCAATGAGCAGTTCTTC.

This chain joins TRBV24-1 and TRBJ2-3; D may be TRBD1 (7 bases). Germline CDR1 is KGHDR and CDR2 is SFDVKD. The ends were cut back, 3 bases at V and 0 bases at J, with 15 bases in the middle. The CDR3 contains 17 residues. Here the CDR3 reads CATSDARTGLSTDTQYF. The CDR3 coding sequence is TGTGCCACCAGTGATGCACGGACAGGACTAAGCACAGATACGCAGTATTTT.

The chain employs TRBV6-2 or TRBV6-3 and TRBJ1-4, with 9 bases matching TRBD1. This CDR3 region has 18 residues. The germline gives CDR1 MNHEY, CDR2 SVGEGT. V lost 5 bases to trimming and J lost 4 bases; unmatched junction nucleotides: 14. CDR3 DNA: TGTGCCAGCAGTCTTACGCCGGGACAGGGAAGCTATAATGAAAAACTGTTTTTT. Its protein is CASSLTPGQGSYNEKLFF.

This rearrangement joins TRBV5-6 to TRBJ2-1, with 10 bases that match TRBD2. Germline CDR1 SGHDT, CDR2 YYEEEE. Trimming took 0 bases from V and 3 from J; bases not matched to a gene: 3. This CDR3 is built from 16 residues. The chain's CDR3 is CASSLGTSGFYNEQFF. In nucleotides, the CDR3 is TGTGCCAGCAGCTTGGGGACTAGCGGCTTCTACAATGAGCAGTTCTTC.

The CDR3 spells CASSRASGSPDTQYF. CDR3 in DNA: TGTGCCAGCAGTAGGGCTAGCGGGAGTCCAGATACGCAGTATTTT. This chain uses TRBV6-5 with TRBJ2-3; TRBD2 aligns across 10 bases. The CDR3 consists of 15 residues. Unmatched junction bases numbered 6, after V lost 5 bases and J lost 4 bases. Looked up from germline, CDR1 is MNHEY and CDR2 is SVGAGI.

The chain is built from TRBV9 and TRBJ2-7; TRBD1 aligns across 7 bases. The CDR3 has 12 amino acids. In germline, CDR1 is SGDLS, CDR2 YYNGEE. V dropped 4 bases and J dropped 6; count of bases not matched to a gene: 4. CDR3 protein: CASSPWTGEQYF. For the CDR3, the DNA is TGTGCCAGCAGCCCATGGACAGGCGAGCAGTACTTC.

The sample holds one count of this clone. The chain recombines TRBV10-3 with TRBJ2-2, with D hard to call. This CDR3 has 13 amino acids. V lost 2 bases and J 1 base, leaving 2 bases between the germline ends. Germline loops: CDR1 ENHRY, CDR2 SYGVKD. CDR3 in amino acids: CAISEQNTGELFF. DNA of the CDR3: TGTGCCATCAGTGAGCAGAACACCGGGGAGCTGTTTTTT.

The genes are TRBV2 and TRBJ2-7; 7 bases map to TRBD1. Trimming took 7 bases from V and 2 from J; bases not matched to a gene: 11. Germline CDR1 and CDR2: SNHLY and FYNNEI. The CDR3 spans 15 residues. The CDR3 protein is CASTEGQHITYEQYF. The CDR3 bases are TGTGCCAGCACCGAGGGACAGCACATAACCTACGAGCAGTACTTC.

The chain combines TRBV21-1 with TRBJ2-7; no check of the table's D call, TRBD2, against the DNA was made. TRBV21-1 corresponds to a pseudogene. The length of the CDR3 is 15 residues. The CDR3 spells CASSGRGRRALEQYF. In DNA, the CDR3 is TGTGCCAGCAGCGGGCGAGGAAGGAGGGCCCTCGAGCAGTACTTC.

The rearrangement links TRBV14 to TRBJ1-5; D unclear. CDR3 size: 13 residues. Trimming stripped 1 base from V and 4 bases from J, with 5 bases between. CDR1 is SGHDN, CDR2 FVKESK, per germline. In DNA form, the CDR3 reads TGTGCCAGCAGCCAAGCCGGGAATCAGCCCCAGCATTTT. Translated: CASSQAGNQPQHF.

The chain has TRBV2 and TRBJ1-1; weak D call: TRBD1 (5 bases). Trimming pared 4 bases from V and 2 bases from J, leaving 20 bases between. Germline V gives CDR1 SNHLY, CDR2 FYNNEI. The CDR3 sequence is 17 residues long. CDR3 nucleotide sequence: TGTGCCAGCAGTGGTAGGGGACCGGGACTCTTCAACACTGAAGCTTTCTTT. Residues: CASSGRGPGLFNTEAFF.

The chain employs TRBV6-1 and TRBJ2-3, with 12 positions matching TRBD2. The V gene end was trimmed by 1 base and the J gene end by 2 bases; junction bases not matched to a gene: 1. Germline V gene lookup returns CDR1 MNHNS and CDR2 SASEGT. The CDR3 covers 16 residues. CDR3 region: CASSEGLAGATDTQYF. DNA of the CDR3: TGTGCCAGCAGTGAAGGACTAGCGGGGGCCACAGATACGCAGTATTTT.

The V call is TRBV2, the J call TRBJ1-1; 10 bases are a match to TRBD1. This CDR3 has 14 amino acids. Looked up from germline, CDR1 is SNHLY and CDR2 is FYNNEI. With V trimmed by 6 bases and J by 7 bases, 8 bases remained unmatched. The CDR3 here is CASRKGQGEGEAFF. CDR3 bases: TGTGCCAGCAGGAAAGGACAGGGGGAAGGTGAAGCTTTCTTT.

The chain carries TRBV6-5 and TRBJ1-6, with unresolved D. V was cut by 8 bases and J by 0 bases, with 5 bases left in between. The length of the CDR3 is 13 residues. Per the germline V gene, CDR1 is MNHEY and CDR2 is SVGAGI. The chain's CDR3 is CASLSSYNSPLHF. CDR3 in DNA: TGTGCCAGCCTTAGCTCCTATAATTCACCCCTCCACTTT.